Below, 21 T cell receptor beta chains from the same sample are listed, as sequenced in a study of CD8 T cells in Susac syndrome (dated 2019 in TCRdb). The receptor library was made with the immunoSEQ multiplex PCR assay. RNA was extracted using the RNeasy kit, and about 0.5 to 1 microgram was reverse transcribed with random hexamers. TCRdb trimmed public reads at Q25 via fastp, called clones via MiXCR and kept in-frame beta chains. One record per CDR3 amino acid sequence lists the most common genes and DNA. This sample holds 100,000 or so distinct CDR3 sequences; around 90% were observed only once. The ten largest clones add up to 0.14% of the sample. Sequences were obtained from CD4+ T cells from PBMCs. The source of these receptors is a human donor in good health.

This chain links TRBV7-9 with TRBJ2-2; D remains ambiguous. CDR1 is SEHNR, CDR2 FQNEAQ, per germline (reference sequence). This CDR3 region has 14 residues. V was pared by 1 base and J by 1 base, with 4 bases between. The CDR3 spells CASSLVQNTGELFF. CDR3 nucleotides: TGTGCCAGCAGCTTAGTACAGAACACCGGGGAGCTGTTTTTT.

J is TRBJ1-1 and V is TRBV7-6; the match to TRBD1 covers 8 bases. The ends lost 4 bases at V and 1 base at J; junction bases unmatched: 2. The CDR3 runs to 14 residues. In germline, CDR1 is SGHVS, CDR2 FNYEAQ. The CDR3 loop is CASSSGQANTEAFF. The CDR3 nucleotides are TGTGCCAGCAGCTCGGGACAGGCGAACACTGAAGCTTTCTTT.

The chain links TRBV7-9 to TRBJ1-1; D is perhaps TRBD1 (5 bases). Germline CDR1 reads SEHNR; CDR2 reads FQNEAQ (reference sequence). V dropped 3 bases and J dropped 7 bases, with 9 bases sitting between them. The CDR3 length is 12 residues. CDR3: CASSFGGSEAFF. The CDR3 nucleotides read TGTGCCAGCAGCTTCGGGGGAAGTGAAGCTTTCTTT.

The chain combines TRBV7-2 with TRBJ2-2; 9 nucleotides agree with TRBD1. Per germline, CDR1 SGHTA and CDR2 FQGNSA. Trimming took 1 base from V and 6 from J; bases not matched to a gene: 6. The CDR3 covers 16 residues. DNA for the CDR3: TGTGCCAGCAGCTTAGTCTGGACAGGGGACGCCGGGGAGCTGTTTTTT. The encoded protein is CASSLVWTGDAGELFF.

This chain links TRBV6-2 or TRBV6-3 with TRBJ2-2, with D unclear. Germline V CDR1 and CDR2: MNHEY, SVGEGT. Trimming removed 8 bases at V and 0 bases at J, with 13 bases between. There are 15 residues in the CDR3. CDR3 protein: CASPPQVSNTGELFF. CDR3 DNA: TGTGCCAGCCCCCCGCAGGTTTCGAACACCGGGGAGCTGTTTTTT.

V usage is TRBV28 and J usage is TRBJ2-1; D is undetermined. The CDR3 has 14 amino acids. Per the germline V gene, CDR1 is MDHEN and CDR2 is SYDVKM. With 3 bases removed from V and 7 bases from J, the gap between germline ends came to 13 bases. CDR3 amino acids: CASSLPGPINEQFF. CDR3 DNA sequence: TGTGCCAGCAGTTTGCCCGGACCCATTAATGAGCAGTTCTTC.

The chain has TRBV3-1 and TRBJ1-2; D is uncertain. This CDR3 comprises 13 residues. The germline V and J ends were trimmed by 0 bases and 8 bases, with 10 bases remaining between them. From germline, CDR1 is LGHDT and CDR2 YNNKEL (reference sequence). CDR3 bases: TGTGCCAGCAGCCAAGAGGGATATGGAGGCTACACCTTC. Its protein product is CASSQEGYGGYTF.

The chain combines TRBV5-1 with TRBJ2-6; TRBD1 aligns across 7 bases. Germline V CDR1 and CDR2: SGHRS, YFSETQ. CDR3 length equals 18 residues. After removal of 0 bases from V and 0 bases from J, the junction contained 6 bases not matched to a gene. The CDR3 here is CASSLVRQGSSGANVLTF. As DNA, the CDR3 is TGCGCCAGCAGCTTGGTGAGACAGGGAAGCTCTGGGGCCAACGTCCTGACTTTC.

The chain links TRBV3-1 to TRBJ2-7; D perhaps matches TRBD2 (7 bases). This CDR3 has 14 amino acids. Trimming pared 0 bases from V and 4 bases from J, leaving 10 bases between. The germline CDR1 and CDR2 sequences are LGHDT and YNNKEL (reference sequence). The CDR3 spells CASSQEGGEYEQYF. In DNA, the CDR3 is TGTGCCAGCAGCCAAGAAGGGGGGGAATACGAGCAGTACTTC.

The chain combines TRBV20-1 with TRBJ2-7; D is possibly TRBD2 (5 bases). This CDR3 spans 14 amino acids. Germline lookup yields CDR1 DFQATT and CDR2 SNEGSKA (reference sequence). The V end lost 5 bases, the J end lost 0 bases, and 14 bases lay between the germline ends. CDR3 sequence (DNA): TGCAGTGCTCAAAGTGTGGGGAGCTCCTACGAGCAGTACTTC. It is translated as CSAQSVGSSYEQYF.

The genes are TRBV25-1 and TRBJ1-2; D unresolved. The germline V and J ends were trimmed by 10 bases and 2 bases, with 14 bases remaining between them. Germline CDR1 MGHDK, CDR2 SYGVNS. The CDR3 runs to 13 residues. CDR3 sequence reads: CATTPSTNYGYTF. The CDR3 region has the DNA TGTGCCACCACGCCGAGCACAAACTATGGCTACACCTTC.

The chain uses TRBV6-2 or TRBV6-3 and TRBJ2-3; the D gene is possibly TRBD2 (5 bases). The germline V gene has CDR1 MNHEY and CDR2 SVGEGT. The V end was cut by 5 bases, the J end by 2 bases, with 14 bases between. The CDR3 sequence is 15 residues long. The CDR3 nucleotides read TGTGCCAGCAGTGTTATGCGGAGGTACACAGATACGCAGTATTTT. Amino acids: CASSVMRRYTDTQYF.

The chain employs TRBV7-2 and TRBJ2-2, with TRBD1 matching 9 bases. V lost 6 bases and J lost 6; bases outside the gene matches: 8. This CDR3 is 15 amino acids long. The germline V gene has CDR1 SGHTA and CDR2 FQGNSA. CDR3 protein: CASRGDRDLAGELFF. As DNA, the CDR3 is TGTGCCAGCAGAGGGGACAGGGATCTTGCCGGGGAGCTGTTTTTT.

The V call is TRBV7-3, the J call TRBJ2-7; 9 nucleotides line up with TRBD2. CDR1 is SGHTA, CDR2 FQGTGA, per germline. J lost 7 bases, V lost 5 bases, and 15 bases had no gene match. The length of the CDR3 is 16 residues. CDR3 residues: CASSLYGASGTQEQYF. The CDR3 DNA sequence: TGTGCCAGCAGCCTATACGGGGCTAGCGGGACGCAGGAGCAGTACTTC. The full variable domain, rest sourced from reference TRBV7-3 and TRBJ2-7, is GAGVSQTPSNKVTEKGKYVELRCDPISGHTALYWYRQSLGQGPEFLIYFQGTGAADDSGLPNDRFFAVRPEGSVSTLKIQRTERGDSAVYLCASSLYGASGTQEQYFGPGTRLTVT.

J is TRBJ2-5 and V is TRBV5-1; D is tentatively TRBD1 or TRBD2 (6 bases each). The CDR3 runs to 14 residues. V was cut by 2 bases and J by 9 bases, with 17 bases left in between. Germline V CDR1 and CDR2: SGHRS, YFSETQ. The DNA of the CDR3 is TGCGCCAGCAGCTTCACCGGGGGCCCGGGCTCCCAGTACTTC. As protein: CASSFTGGPGSQYF. Full variable domain (outside the CDR3, taken from reference TRBV5-1 and TRBJ2-5): KAGVTQTPRYLIKTRGQQVTLSCSPISGHRSVSWYQQTPGQGLQFLFEYFSETQRNKGNFPGRFSGRQFSNSRSEMNVSTLELGDSALYLCASSFTGGPGSQYFGPGTRLLVL.

V usage is TRBV5-1 and J usage is TRBJ1-1; 11 bases fit TRBD1. Germline trimming cut 4 bases from V and 1 base from J; bases unmatched to any gene: 3. The CDR3 contains 15 residues. The germline CDR1 and CDR2 sequences are SGHRS and YFSETQ. The CDR3 sequence is CASSDGQGANTEAFF. CDR3 DNA sequence: TGCGCCAGCAGCGATGGACAGGGGGCGAACACTGAAGCTTTCTTT.

This clonotype showed up just once. V gene TRBV20-1 combines with J gene TRBJ2-7; D is ambiguous. The length of the CDR3 is 12 residues. Trimming removed 4 bases at V and 0 bases at J, with 7 bases between. CDR1 and CDR2 (germline): DFQATT, SNEGSKA (reference sequence). The CDR3, as DNA: TGCAGTGCTATCTGGGTCTCCTACGAGCAGTACTTC. This sequence encodes CSAIWVSYEQYF.

The V and J genes are TRBV4-3 and TRBJ2-7; 7 bases fit TRBD2. The CDR3 has 15 residues. Germline-derived CDR1 and CDR2 are LGHNA and YSLEER. The V and J ends lost 0 bases and 3 bases, in that order; junction bases with no gene match: 5. The CDR3 spells CASSQDPGGIYEQYF. The CDR3 nucleotides read TGCGCCAGCAGCCAAGATCCGGGGGGAATCTACGAGCAGTACTTC.

This chain joins TRBV9 and TRBJ1-5, with TRBD1 identical over 9 bases. Germline CDR1 SGDLS, CDR2 YYNGEE. V shed 0 bases and J 7 bases; nucleotides not matched to a gene: 5. The CDR3 consists of 15 residues. CDR3 nucleotides: TGTGCCAGCAGCGTAGAGGGGACAGGGACCCAGCCCCAGCATTTT. It encodes CASSVEGTGTQPQHF.

This clonotype was detected once. CDR3 sequence: CASSQIQRYSYEQYF. CDR3 DNA: TGTGCCAGCAGCCAAATCCAGCGGTACTCCTACGAGCAGTACTTC. This chain links TRBV14 with TRBJ2-7, with D possibly TRBD2 on 5 matching bases. CDR3 length: 15 amino acids. Germline values: CDR1 SGHDN, CDR2 FVKESK. Between the trimmed V and J ends, which lost 2 bases and 0 bases, there was a span of 11 bases.

V gene TRBV9 combines with J gene TRBJ2-7, with 8 nucleotides matching TRBD2. Germline CDR1 SGDLS, CDR2 YYNGEE. Unmatched junction bases numbered 8, after V lost 3 bases and J lost 3 bases. This CDR3 is 15 amino acids long. This CDR3 is CASSERIRGGYEQYF. The CDR3 DNA reads as TGTGCCAGCAGCGAGAGGATCCGGGGGGGCTACGAGCAGTACTTC.